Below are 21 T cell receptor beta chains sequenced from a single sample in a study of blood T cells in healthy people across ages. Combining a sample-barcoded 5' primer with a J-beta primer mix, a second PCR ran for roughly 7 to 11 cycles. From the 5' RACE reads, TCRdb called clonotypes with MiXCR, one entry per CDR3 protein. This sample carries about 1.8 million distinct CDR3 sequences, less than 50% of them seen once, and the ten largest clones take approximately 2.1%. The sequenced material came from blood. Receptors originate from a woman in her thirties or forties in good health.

The DNA for the CDR3 is TGCGCCAGCAGCCAAGATTGGGCTAGCGGGGGGGCCGGACGAGAGACCCAGTACTTC. Its translation: CASSQDWASGGAGRETQYF. The rearrangement uses TRBV4-1 and TRBJ2-5, with 12 bases fitting TRBD2. V dropped 0 bases and J dropped 4; count of bases not matched to a gene: 12. Germline CDR1 is MGHRA and CDR2 is YSYEKL. This CDR3 comprises 19 residues.

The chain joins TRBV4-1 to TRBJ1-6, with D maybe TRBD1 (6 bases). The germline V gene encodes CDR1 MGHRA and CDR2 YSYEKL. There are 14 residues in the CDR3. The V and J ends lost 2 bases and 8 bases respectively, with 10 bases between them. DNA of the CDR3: TGCGCCAGCAGCCAAAATACAGGGTATTCACCCCTCCACTTT. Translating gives CASSQNTGYSPLHF.

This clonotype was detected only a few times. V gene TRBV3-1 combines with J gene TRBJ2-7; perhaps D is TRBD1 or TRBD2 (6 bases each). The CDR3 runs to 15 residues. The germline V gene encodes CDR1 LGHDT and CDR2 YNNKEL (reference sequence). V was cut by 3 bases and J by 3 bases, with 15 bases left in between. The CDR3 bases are TGTGCCAGCAGCCAGATACGGGGGCCCTACTACGAGCAGTACTTC. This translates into CASSQIRGPYYEQYF.

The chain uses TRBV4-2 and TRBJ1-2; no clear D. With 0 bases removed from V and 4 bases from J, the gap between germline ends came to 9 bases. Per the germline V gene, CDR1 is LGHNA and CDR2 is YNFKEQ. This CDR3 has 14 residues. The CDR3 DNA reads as TGTGCCAGCAGCCAAGAGCTGGGGAGCTATGGCTACACCTTC. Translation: CASSQELGSYGYTF.

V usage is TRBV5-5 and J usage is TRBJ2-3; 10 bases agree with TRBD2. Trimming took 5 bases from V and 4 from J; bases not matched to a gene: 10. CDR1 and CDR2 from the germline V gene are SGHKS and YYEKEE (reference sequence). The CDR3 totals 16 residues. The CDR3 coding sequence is TGTGCCAGCAGAGAGGAAGCGGGGGGGCCTTCAGATACGCAGTATTTT. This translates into CASREEAGGPSDTQYF.

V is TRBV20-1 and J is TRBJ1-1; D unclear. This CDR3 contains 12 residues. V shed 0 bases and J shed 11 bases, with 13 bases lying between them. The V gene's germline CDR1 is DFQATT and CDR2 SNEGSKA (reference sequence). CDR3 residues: CSARDHNYRAFF. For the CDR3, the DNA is TGCAGTGCTAGAGATCACAACTATCGGGCTTTCTTT.

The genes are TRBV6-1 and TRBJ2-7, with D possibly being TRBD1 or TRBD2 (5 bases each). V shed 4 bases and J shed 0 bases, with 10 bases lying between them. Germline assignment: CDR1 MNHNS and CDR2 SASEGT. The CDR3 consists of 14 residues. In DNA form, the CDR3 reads TGTGCCAGCAGTGGAAGGGACCCCTCCTACGAGCAGTACTTC. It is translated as CASSGRDPSYEQYF.

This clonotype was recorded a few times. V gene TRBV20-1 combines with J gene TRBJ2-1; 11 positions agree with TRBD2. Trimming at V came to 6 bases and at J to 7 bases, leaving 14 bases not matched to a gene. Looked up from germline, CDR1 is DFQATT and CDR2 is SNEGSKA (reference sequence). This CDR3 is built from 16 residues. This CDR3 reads CSALSSGGSFGNEQFF. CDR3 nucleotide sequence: TGCAGTGCCCTTTCTAGCGGGGGGTCCTTCGGGAATGAGCAGTTCTTC.

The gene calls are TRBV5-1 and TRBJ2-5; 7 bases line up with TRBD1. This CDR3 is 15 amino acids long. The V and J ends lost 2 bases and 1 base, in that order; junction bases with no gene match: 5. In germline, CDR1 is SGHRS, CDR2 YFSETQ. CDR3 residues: CASSFNTGAQETQYF. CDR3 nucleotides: TGCGCCAGCAGCTTTAATACAGGGGCCCAAGAGACCCAGTACTTC.

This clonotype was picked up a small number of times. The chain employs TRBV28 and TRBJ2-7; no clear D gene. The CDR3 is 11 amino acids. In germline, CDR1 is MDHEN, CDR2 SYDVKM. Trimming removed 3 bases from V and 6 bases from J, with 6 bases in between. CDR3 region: CASSFRSEQYF. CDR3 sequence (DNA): TGTGCCAGCAGTTTCCGTTCCGAGCAGTACTTC.

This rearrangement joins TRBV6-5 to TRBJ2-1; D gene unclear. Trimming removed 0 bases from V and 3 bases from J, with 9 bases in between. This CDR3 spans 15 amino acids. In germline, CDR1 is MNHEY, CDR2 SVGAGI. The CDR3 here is CASSYSGRNYNEQFF. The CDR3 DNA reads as TGTGCCAGCAGTTACTCGGGCAGAAACTACAATGAGCAGTTCTTC.

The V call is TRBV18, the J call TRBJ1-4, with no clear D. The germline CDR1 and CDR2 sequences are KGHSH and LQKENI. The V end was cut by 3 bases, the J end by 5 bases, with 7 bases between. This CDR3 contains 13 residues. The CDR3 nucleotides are TGTGCCAGCTCACCGCAGCAGAATGAAAAACTGTTTTTT. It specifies CASSPQQNEKLFF.

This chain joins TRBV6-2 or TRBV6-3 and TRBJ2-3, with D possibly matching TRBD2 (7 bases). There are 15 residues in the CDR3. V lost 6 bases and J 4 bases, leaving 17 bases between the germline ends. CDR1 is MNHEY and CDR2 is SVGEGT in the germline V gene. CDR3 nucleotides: TGTGCCAGCAGCGTTGGCGGGGGCCGGTCAGATACGCAGTATTTT. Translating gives CASSVGGGRSDTQYF.

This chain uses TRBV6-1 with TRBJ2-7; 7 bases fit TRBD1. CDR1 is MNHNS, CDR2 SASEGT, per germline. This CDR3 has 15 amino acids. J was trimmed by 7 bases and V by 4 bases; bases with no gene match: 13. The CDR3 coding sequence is TGTGCCAGCAGTGTAACAGGGGTGTCACGCAATGAGCAGTACTTC. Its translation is CASSVTGVSRNEQYF.

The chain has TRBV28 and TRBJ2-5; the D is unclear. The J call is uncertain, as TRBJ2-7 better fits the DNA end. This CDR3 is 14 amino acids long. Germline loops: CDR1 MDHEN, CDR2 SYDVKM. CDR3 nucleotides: TGTGCCAGCAGTTCCGGACCATTAAGCAACGAGCAGTACTTC. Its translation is CASSSGPLSNEQYF.

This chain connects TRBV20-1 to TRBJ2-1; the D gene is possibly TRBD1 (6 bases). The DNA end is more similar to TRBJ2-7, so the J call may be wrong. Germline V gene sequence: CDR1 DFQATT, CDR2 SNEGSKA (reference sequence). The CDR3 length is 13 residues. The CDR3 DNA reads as TGCAGTGCTAACTATCAGGGGTCATACGAGCAGTACTTC. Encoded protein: CSANYQGSYEQYF.

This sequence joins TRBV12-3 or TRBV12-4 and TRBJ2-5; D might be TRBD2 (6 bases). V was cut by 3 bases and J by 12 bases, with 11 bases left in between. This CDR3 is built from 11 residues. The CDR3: CASSFSGEEYF. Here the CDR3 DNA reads TGTGCCAGCAGTTTTTCCGGGGAGGAGTACTTC.

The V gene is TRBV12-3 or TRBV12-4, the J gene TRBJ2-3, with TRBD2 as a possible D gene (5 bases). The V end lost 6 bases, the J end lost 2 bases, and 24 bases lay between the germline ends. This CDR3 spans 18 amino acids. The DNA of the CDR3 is TGTGCCAGCAGCCGCTGGGAAGGAGCGGCGAAATACACAGATACGCAGTATTTT. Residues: CASSRWEGAAKYTDTQYF.

As DNA, the CDR3 is TGCGCCAGCAGCCCCTCAGCCAGACTAGACTCCTACGAGCAGTACTTC. Residues: CASSPSARLDSYEQYF. The chain recombines TRBV4-3 with TRBJ2-7; D may be TRBD2 (6 bases). The CDR3 sequence is 16 residues long. Germline lookup yields CDR1 LGHNA and CDR2 YSLEER. V dropped 4 bases and J dropped 0 bases, with 16 bases sitting between them.

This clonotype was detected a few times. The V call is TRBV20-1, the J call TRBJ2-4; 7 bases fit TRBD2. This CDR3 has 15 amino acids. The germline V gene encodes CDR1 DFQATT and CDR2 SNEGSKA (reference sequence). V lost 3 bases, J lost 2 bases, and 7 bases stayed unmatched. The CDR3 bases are TGCAGTGCTAGTTCTAAGCGGGGTTCCAAAAACATTCAGTACTTC. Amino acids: CSASSKRGSKNIQYF.

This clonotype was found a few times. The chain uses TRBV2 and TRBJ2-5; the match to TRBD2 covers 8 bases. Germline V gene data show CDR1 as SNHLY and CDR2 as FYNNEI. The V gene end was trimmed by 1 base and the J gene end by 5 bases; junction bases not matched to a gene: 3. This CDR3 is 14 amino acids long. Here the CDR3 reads CASSEGTSFETQYF. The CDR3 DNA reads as TGTGCCAGCAGTGAAGGGACTAGCTTCGAGACCCAGTACTTC.